The 32 T cell receptor beta chains below come from one sample, sequenced in a study of PD-1 blockade in classical Hodgkin lymphoma (dated by TCRdb to between 2020 and 2021). The library was generated by the immunoSEQ multiplex PCR assay. The table was pulled from immuneACCESS by TCRdb, which kept in-frame rearrangements only. Such tables lose some clones; where checked, under half of the loss comes from unresolved V genes, and the rest has no known cause. In all, the sample holds tens of thousands of clones, and around three quarters of those were seen once. Clones ranked in the top ten supply around 20% of the sample. The time point label corresponds to: cycle 2 day 1 (C2D1) of nivolumab. All trial patients had relapsed after autologous stem cell transplantation, with cohorts A, B and C differing in prior brentuximab vedotin exposure. The sample was peripheral blood mononuclear cells (PBMCs), taken before the second cycle of nivolumab. The receptors come from a human donor with classical Hodgkin lymphoma.

The chain links TRBV9 to TRBJ2-5; TRBD1 aligns across 9 bases. CDR3 size: 15 residues. V gave up 3 bases and J gave up 2 bases; unmatched junction bases: 5. The germline V gene has CDR1 SGDLS and CDR2 YYNGEE. In DNA, the CDR3 is TGTGCCAGCAGCGGAGGGGACAGGGAGCAAGAGACCCAGTACTTC. Its translation: CASSGGDREQETQYF.

The chain carries TRBV4-2 and TRBJ2-2, with D maybe TRBD1 (6 bases). Germline CDR1 reads LGHNA; CDR2 reads YNFKEQ. CDR3 size: 17 residues. V was clipped by 0 bases and J by 4 bases, with 15 bases between them. The CDR3: CASSQEGVQGSTGELFF. As DNA, the CDR3 is TGTGCCAGCAGCCAAGAAGGGGTACAGGGCAGCACCGGGGAGCTGTTTTTT.

The V call is TRBV5-1, the J call TRBJ2-2; D ambiguous. Germline CDR1 reads SGHRS; CDR2 reads YFSETQ. Trimming removed 2 bases from V and 2 bases from J, with 7 bases in between. The CDR3 is made up of 14 amino acids. CDR3 sequence: CASSLTANTGELFF. CDR3 bases: TGCGCCAGCAGCTTAACGGCTAACACCGGGGAGCTGTTTTTT.

In this sample, this clone turned up once. The gene calls are TRBV6-5 and TRBJ1-1; TRBD1 might be the D (6 bases). This CDR3 comprises 16 residues. Germline CDR1 reads MNHEY; CDR2 reads SVGAGI. Trimming pared 2 bases from V and 5 bases from J, leaving 18 bases between. The chain's CDR3 is CASSYTWGPWGTEAFF. CDR3 in DNA: TGTGCCAGCAGTTACACATGGGGGCCCTGGGGGACTGAAGCTTTCTTT.

The chain couples TRBV18 to TRBJ1-4, with 7 bases identical to TRBD1. This CDR3 has 15 residues. The germline gives CDR1 KGHSH, CDR2 LQKENI. Trimming cost V 3 bases and J 2 bases; bases outside gene matches: 3. The CDR3 DNA reads TGTGCCAGCTCACCCCAGACAGGGACTAATGAAAAACTGTTTTTT. Its protein product is CASSPQTGTNEKLFF.

This clone was detected only once. The chain joins TRBV10-3 to TRBJ1-3; D uncertain. V was trimmed by 5 bases and J by 4 bases, leaving 6 bases between them. This CDR3 spans 12 amino acids. From germline, CDR1 is ENHRY and CDR2 SYGVKD. The CDR3 sequence is CAISPTGNTIYF. The DNA for the CDR3 is TGTGCCATCAGTCCCACAGGAAACACCATATATTTT.

V and J are TRBV25-1 and TRBJ1-2, with D possibly TRBD1 on 5 matching bases. Germline V gives CDR1 MGHDK, CDR2 SYGVNS. The CDR3 runs 15 residues. V lost 2 bases to trimming and J lost 3 bases, with 13 bases between them. The CDR3: CASSEPGVRHYGYTF. As DNA, the CDR3 is TGTGCCAGCAGTGAACCGGGGGTGCGGCACTATGGCTACACCTTC.

This chain joins TRBV6-5 and TRBJ2-1, with a tentative D call TRBD2 (6 bases). Trimming stripped 6 bases from V and 7 bases from J, with 10 bases between. Per the germline V gene, CDR1 is MNHEY and CDR2 is SVGAGI. This CDR3 has 12 amino acids. CDR3 coding DNA: TGTGCCAGCAGCACCGCGGGGAATGAGCAGTTCTTC. Protein sequence: CASSTAGNEQFF.

This clone came up once. CDR3 sequence: CASSPPGVAGDSGANVLTF. The CDR3, as DNA: TGTGCCAGCTCACCACCCGGGGTAGCGGGAGACTCTGGGGCCAACGTCCTGACTTTC. The genes are TRBV18 and TRBJ2-6, with 9 nucleotides matching TRBD2. The CDR3 covers 19 residues. With 0 bases clipped from V and 0 bases from J, the junction kept 6 bases outside the gene matches. Germline CDR1 reads KGHSH; CDR2 reads LQKENI. Supplemented by reference TRBV18 and TRBJ2-6, the full variable domain reads NAGVMQNPRHLVRRRGQEARLRCSPMKGHSHVYWYRQLPEEGLKFMVYLQKENIIDESGMPKERFSAEFPKEGPSILRIQQVVRGDSAAYFCASSPPGVAGDSGANVLTFGAGSRLTVL.

The V and J genes are TRBV7-9 and TRBJ2-1; TRBD2 matches at 7 bases. The CDR3 length is 17 residues. V was clipped by 5 bases and J by 5 bases; unmatched bases: 15. Germline CDR1 and CDR2: SEHNR and FQNEAQ (reference sequence). The CDR3: CASSVIMLAGEDNEQFF. The CDR3 region has the DNA TGTGCCAGCAGCGTCATCATGCTGGCGGGAGAGGACAATGAGCAGTTCTTC.

The chain uses TRBV29-1 and TRBJ2-7, with 9 bases matching TRBD1. CDR1 and CDR2 from the germline V gene are SQVTM and ANQGSEA. This CDR3 spans 13 amino acids. The V segment lost 4 bases and the J segment 3 bases; nucleotides outside the gene matches: 4. The CDR3, as DNA: TGCAGCGTTGCTGGACAGGGGAACTACGAGCAGTACTTC. It encodes CSVAGQGNYEQYF.

The chain combines TRBV25-1 with TRBJ2-2, with D uncertain. The ends were cut back, 1 base at V and 0 bases at J, with 12 bases in the middle. This CDR3 comprises 17 residues. Germline CDR1 and CDR2: MGHDK and SYGVNS. CDR3 region: CASSESYASANTGELFF. CDR3 DNA: TGTGCCAGCAGTGAATCTTATGCCAGCGCGAACACCGGGGAGCTGTTTTTT.

The chain carries TRBV5-6 and TRBJ1-1; D gene uncertain. V was trimmed by 4 bases and J by 1 base, leaving 14 bases between them. The CDR3 loop spans 15 amino acids. Germline loops: CDR1 SGHDT, CDR2 YYEEEE. The DNA of the CDR3 is TGTGCCAGCAGCCGAACGGGAGGAGAGAACACTGAAGCTTTCTTT. It translates to CASSRTGGENTEAFF.

A few counts support this clone. The chain recombines TRBV28 with TRBJ1-3; D is ambiguous. The ends were cut back, 6 bases at V and 2 bases at J, with 11 bases in the middle. From germline, CDR1 is MDHEN and CDR2 SYDVKM. The length of the CDR3 is 14 residues. The CDR3 loop reads CASSTTRAGNTIYF. The CDR3 DNA sequence: TGTGCCAGCAGCACGACACGGGCTGGAAACACCATATATTTT.

The genes are TRBV5-1 and TRBJ2-5; D is perhaps TRBD1 or TRBD2 (6 bases each). Trimming took off 1 base at V and 0 bases at J, with 13 bases between the two ends. CDR1 is SGHRS, CDR2 YFSETQ, per germline. The CDR3 is 16 residues long. The CDR3 loop reads CASSLRGAMYQETQYF. CDR3 nucleotides: TGCGCCAGCAGCTTGAGGGGGGCGATGTACCAAGAGACCCAGTACTTC. Drawing the rest from reference TRBV5-1 and TRBJ2-5, the complete variable domain is KAGVTQTPRYLIKTRGQQVTLSCSPISGHRSVSWYQQTPGQGLQFLFEYFSETQRNKGNFPGRFSGRQFSNSRSEMNVSTLELGDSALYLCASSLRGAMYQETQYFGPGTRLLVL.

The rearrangement uses TRBV5-1 and TRBJ2-3; TRBD2 matches 7 bases. This CDR3 has 15 amino acids. Trimming removed 2 bases from V and 4 bases from J; junction bases left unmatched: 7. Germline V gene sequence: CDR1 SGHRS, CDR2 YFSETQ. In DNA, the CDR3 is TGCGCCAGCAGCTTTGCGGGAGTTTCGGCAGATACGCAGTATTTT. This encodes CASSFAGVSADTQYF.

The J gene is TRBJ2-7, the V gene TRBV7-2; D is uncertain. Trimming pared 5 bases from V and 7 bases from J, leaving 9 bases between. This CDR3 is 11 amino acids long. Germline lookup yields CDR1 SGHTA and CDR2 FQGNSA. The CDR3 region has the DNA TGTGCCAGCAGCGCCCACCTGGAGCAGTACTTC. The encoded protein is CASSAHLEQYF.

The J gene is TRBJ1-1, the V gene TRBV28; D might be TRBD1 (5 bases). The CDR3 has 12 amino acids. Between the trimmed V and J ends, which lost 6 bases and 5 bases, there was a span of 10 bases. Germline CDR1 MDHEN, CDR2 SYDVKM. The CDR3 loop is CASRGVGTEAFF. The CDR3 DNA sequence: TGTGCCAGCAGGGGGGTAGGGACTGAAGCTTTCTTT.

The rearrangement links TRBV5-1 to TRBJ1-2; D perhaps matches TRBD1 (5 bases). Germline CDR1 reads SGHRS; CDR2 reads YFSETQ. CDR3 size: 13 residues. Trimming pared 7 bases from V and 7 bases from J, leaving 17 bases between. The DNA for the CDR3 is TGCGCCAGCGCCTCAGACGGGGCGGGTGGCTACACCTTC. It yields the protein CASASDGAGGYTF.

The chain links TRBV5-8 to TRBJ1-1, with 9 bases lining up with TRBD1. The CDR3 is made up of 14 amino acids. Germline V lookup: CDR1 SGHTS, CDR2 YDEGEE. Trimming removed 4 bases from V and 7 bases from J; junction bases left unmatched: 8. The CDR3 loop is CASSDLGQGDEAFF. The CDR3, as DNA: TGTGCCAGCAGCGACCTGGGACAGGGAGATGAAGCTTTCTTT.

This rearrangement joins TRBV5-1 to TRBJ2-5; 8 bases fit TRBD2. CDR1 and CDR2 from the germline V gene are SGHRS and YFSETQ. V dropped 4 bases and J dropped 4; count of bases not matched to a gene: 6. The CDR3 runs to 14 residues. The DNA of the CDR3 is TGCGCCAGCAGCGGGGGGACTAGTGGAGAGACCCAGTACTTC. Its translation: CASSGGTSGETQYF.

The rearrangement joins TRBV18 to TRBJ1-1; D remains unclear. Between the trimmed V and J ends, which lost 6 bases and 0 bases, there was a span of 11 bases. Per germline, CDR1 KGHSH and CDR2 LQKENI. There are 14 residues in the CDR3. CDR3 in DNA: TGTGCCAGCTCTGCCTTGTCATTGAACACTGAAGCTTTCTTT. It is translated as CASSALSLNTEAFF.

The chain has TRBV5-1 and TRBJ2-7, with no clear D. Germline V gene data show CDR1 as SGHRS and CDR2 as YFSETQ. This CDR3 is built from 14 residues. Trimming left V 0 bases short and J 0 bases short, with 7 bases between. CDR3 amino acids: CASSLAASSYEQYF. DNA of the CDR3: TGCGCCAGCAGCTTGGCGGCCAGCTCCTACGAGCAGTACTTC.

V and J are TRBV9 and TRBJ1-2; 7 bases are a match to TRBD1. Losses at the gene ends were 3 bases for V and 3 bases for J; bases not matched to a gene: 5. The CDR3 covers 14 residues. Germline V CDR1 and CDR2: SGDLS, YYNGEE. The CDR3 sequence is CASSDRQGHYGYTF. Here the CDR3 DNA reads TGTGCCAGCAGCGACCGACAGGGACACTATGGCTACACCTTC.

This chain uses TRBV7-2 with TRBJ1-3, with D unclear. Trimming shortened V by 0 bases and J by 0 bases, and 6 bases separated the two germline ends. Germline V gives CDR1 SGHTA, CDR2 FQGNSA. The CDR3 covers 15 residues. The CDR3 sequence: CASSLAWGSGNTIYF. The DNA for the CDR3 is TGTGCCAGCAGCTTAGCATGGGGCTCTGGAAACACCATATATTTT.

This chain links TRBV11-2 with TRBJ2-7; 9 bases line up with TRBD1. Trimming removed 4 bases from V and 5 bases from J; junction bases left unmatched: 9. Germline CDR1 reads SGHAT; CDR2 reads FQNNGV. The CDR3 consists of 15 residues. CDR3 residues: CASSSAGQGLHEQYF. The DNA of the CDR3 is TGTGCCAGCAGCTCCGCCGGACAGGGGCTCCACGAGCAGTACTTC.

The rearrangement links TRBV18 to TRBJ2-7, with TRBD1 as a possible D gene (5 bases). CDR3 length: 12 amino acids. The V end was cut by 3 bases, the J end by 5 bases, with 8 bases between. Germline lookup yields CDR1 KGHSH and CDR2 LQKENI. The CDR3 loop is CASSPQQDEQYF. CDR3 DNA sequence: TGTGCCAGCTCACCGCAACAGGACGAGCAGTACTTC.

The chain has TRBV13 and TRBJ2-7; TRBD1 matches at 7 bases. Germline V gene sequence: CDR1 PRHDT, CDR2 FYEKMQ (reference sequence). This CDR3 comprises 13 residues. Losses at the gene ends were 5 bases for V and 2 bases for J; bases not matched to a gene: 3. In DNA, the CDR3 is TGTGCCAGCAGCCCAGGGACAGCCTACGAGCAGTACTTC. Translated: CASSPGTAYEQYF.

V usage is TRBV9 and J usage is TRBJ2-3, with a tentative D call TRBD2 (6 bases). This CDR3 region has 15 residues. Germline V CDR1 and CDR2: SGDLS, YYNGEE. The V gene lost 3 bases and the J gene lost 4 bases, with 15 bases spanning the gap. The CDR3 DNA reads TGTGCCAGCAGCGCGGTGGGGTGGGAGGCAGATACGCAGTATTTT. Translating it yields CASSAVGWEADTQYF.

The sample holds one count of this clone. The chain links TRBV2 to TRBJ1-4; D unclear. The CDR3 has 12 amino acids. Germline CDR1 reads SNHLY; CDR2 reads FYNNEI. Trimming pared 7 bases from V and 11 bases from J, leaving 14 bases between. The CDR3 nucleotides are TGTGCCAGCAACGACCGAGTCGAGAAACTGTTTTTT. Translation: CASNDRVEKLFF.

The rearrangement joins TRBV27 to TRBJ1-1; no clear D gene. V lost 6 bases to trimming and J lost 1 base, with 12 bases between them. The germline gives CDR1 MNHEY, CDR2 SMNVEV (reference sequence). The CDR3 is 14 residues long. The CDR3 is CASSLTAWNTEAFF. The CDR3 DNA sequence: TGTGCCAGCAGCCTCACAGCTTGGAACACTGAAGCTTTCTTT.

In this sample, this clone turned up once. The CDR3 coding sequence is TGCGCCAGCAGCCACACCGGGACGCCTTCCTACGAGCAGTACTTC. Translated, it gives CASSHTGTPSYEQYF. The V gene is TRBV4-3, the J gene TRBJ2-7; possibly TRBD1 or TRBD2 for D (5 bases each). Germline values: CDR1 LGHNA, CDR2 YSLEER. Trimming left V 3 bases short and J 1 base short, with 13 bases between. This CDR3 region has 15 residues.